This TCR beta chain was identified during a study of somatic mutations in cytotoxic T cells in rheumatoid arthritis. Study at large: Flow-sorting brought some V beta antibody-stained T-cell populations to nearly 100% purity, V beta1+ cells sequenced for TCRB among them.

Method: immunoSEQ multiplex PCR; TCRdb's copy keeps in-frame clones and lacks some. The table includes about 20,000 clones, around 84% detected once. This TCR derives from a woman aged 50 to 65 in good health. Source material: CD8+ T cells sorted from blood.

The CDR3 loop reads CASSHGTGSVGPNTEAFF. The DNA of the CDR3 is TGCGCCAGCAGCCACGGGACAGGGAGTGTCGGTCCGAACACTGAAGCTTTCTTT. The chain is built from TRBV4-3 and TRBJ1-1; 9 positions agree with TRBD1. The CDR3 length is 18 residues. CDR1 and CDR2 from the germline V gene are LGHNA and YSLEER. V lost 3 bases and J lost 1; bases outside the gene matches: 12.